The present T cell receptor (beta chain) was sequenced within a study of blood T cell repertoires in COVID-19. Across the whole study: Specimens from acute and convalescent COVID-19 originated in the United States, Italy and Spain. T cells, B-cell-depleted T cells, or PBMCs provided the cDNA or gDNA that served as material.

Recruited during active infection, patients (from Seattle) were subsequently followed longitudinally. Original data processing: Reference gene primer amplification gave nucleated cell count estimates. Assay: immunoSEQ multiplex PCR; the TCRdb copy retains only in-frame clones and omits some. The DNA was the basis for D and trimming; V, J and clone size are from that table. In the table there are about 60,000 clones, 80% to 85% of which are singletons. Sequences were obtained from peripheral blood. This clonotype originated in a man aged 60-69 years with COVID-19, enrolled during active disease.

CDR3 sequence: CASSFRGGTSGNEQFF. Here the CDR3 DNA reads TGTGCCAGCAGCTTTAGGGGCGGGACTAGCGGCAATGAGCAGTTCTTC. The J gene is TRBJ2-1, the V gene TRBV7-3, with 11 bases that match TRBD2. The CDR3 runs to 16 residues. Germline values: CDR1 SGHTA, CDR2 FQGTGA. V gave up 3 bases and J gave up 6 bases; unmatched junction bases: 7.